This T cell receptor beta chain was identified during a study of shared clonotypes between healthy human individuals. Generated by immunoSEQ multiplex PCR, the TCRdb table keeps only in-frame clones and is missing some. The table shows about 340,000 clones, with roughly 80% occurring only once. Deletions cut 2 bases from V and 4 bases from J, with 16 bases between. CDR1 SGHNT and CDR2 YYREEE come from the germline V gene (reference sequence). The CDR3 totals 16 residues. The chain links TRBV5-4 to TRBJ2-1; possibly TRBD1 for D (6 bases). This receptor was identified in a man younger than 45 in good health. Sequences were obtained from memory CD4+ T cells sorted from blood. Stated subset: CD45RA-negative fraction. As DNA, the CDR3 is TGTGCCAGCAGCTTTACGGGACAACGGAGATACAATGAGCAGTTCTTC. This encodes CASSFTGQRRYNEQFF.